Listed below are T cell receptor beta chains from one sample, sequenced in a study of T cell responses to AZD1222 COVID-19 vaccine. TCRdb's table, derived via immunoSEQ multiplex PCR, lists solely in-frame clones and lacks some. In the table there are about 180,000 clones, 88% of which are singletons. The source was peripheral blood, collected on day 0 of AZD1222 vaccination. These receptors were taken from an adult in good health. Each CDR3 is given with its conserved first and last residue. The order of the fields is J gene, D gene, clone size, V gene, CDR3 DNA, CDR3 protein. D genes are given only for firm matches. The size of a clone is reported for some rows only, either as once, few or many, or as a class for expanded clones.

>TRBJ2-7|NA|NA|TRBV14
TGTGCCAGCAGCCATAGGCGCCACGAGCAGTACTTC
CASSHRRHEQYF
>TRBJ1-2|NA|NA|TRBV7-8
TGTGCCAGCAGCCGCGAAGGCCCCTCTAATGGCTACACCTTC
CASSREGPSNGYTF
>TRBJ1-2|TRBD1|NA|TRBV29-1
TGCAGCGTTGAAGGGACAGGAGAATCTAACTATGGCTACACCTTC
CSVEGTGESNYGYTF
>TRBJ1-2|TRBD1|NA|TRBV4-1
TGCGCCAGCAGCCAAGACGGGAGGGGGACAGGCCTTAACTATGGCTACACCTTC
CASSQDGRGTGLNYGYTF
>TRBJ1-1|NA|NA|TRBV5-1
TGCGCCAGCAGCTCCCTCAGTACAGAACAGGGTGAAGCTTTCTTT
CASSSLSTEQGEAFF
>TRBJ2-7|NA|NA|TRBV6-2/TRBV6-3
TGTGCCAGCAGTTGGTTCCCGGACCTCGGAAGGGACGAGCAGTACTTC
CASSWFPDLGRDEQYF
>TRBJ2-7|TRBD1|NA|TRBV28
TGTGCCAGCAGCCGACCCCAGGGGGCGGCCTACGAGCAGTACTTC
CASSRPQGAAYEQYF
>TRBJ1-3|NA|NA|TRBV10-3
TGTGCCATCAGTGGCTCCGGGACTTATACTGGAAACACCATATATTTT
CAISGSGTYTGNTIYF
>TRBJ2-7|NA|NA|TRBV2
TGTGCCAGCAGTCTTTTTATCGACAGAACCTACGAGCAGTACTTC
CASSLFIDRTYEQYF
>TRBJ1-5|NA|few|TRBV2
TGTGCCAGCAGTGAAGCGAGGGGGGCGATTGGAAATCAGCCCCAGCATTTT
CASSEARGAIGNQPQHF
>TRBJ1-2|NA|NA|TRBV7-9
TGTGCCAGCAGCCTGCAGGGTGGCTACACCTTC
CASSLQGGYTF
>TRBJ1-1|TRBD1|NA|TRBV7-2
TGTGCCAGCAGTTACATTAAGGGACAGTTTCCTGAAGCTTTCTTT
CASSYIKGQFPEAFF
>TRBJ2-5|TRBD1|NA|TRBV14
TGTGCCAGCAGCCAAATGGGACAGTACCTAGAGACCCAGTACTTC
CASSQMGQYLETQYF
>TRBJ1-5|NA|NA|TRBV6-5
TGTGCCAGCAGTCTACAGGGCGATCAGCCCCAGCATTTT
CASSLQGDQPQHF
>TRBJ1-1|NA|NA|TRBV2
TGTGCCAGCACCTACAGGGTCCTGAACACTGAAGCTTTCTTT
CASTYRVLNTEAFF
>TRBJ1-5|NA|NA|TRBV24-1
TGTGCCACCAGTGAAGGAGGAAGGGAGAATCAGCCCCAGCATTTT
CATSEGGRENQPQHF
>TRBJ1-3|NA|NA|TRBV28
TGTGCCAGCAGTACACCCTTCTCTGGAAACACCATATATTTT
CASSTPFSGNTIYF
>TRBJ1-3|TRBD1|NA|TRBV7-9
TGTGCCAGCACCTCAACCGGGACAGCGGAGGTCCTTAACACCATATATTTT
CASTSTGTAEVLNTIYF
>TRBJ1-2|NA|NA|TRBV11-2
TGTGCCAGCAGCCCCACCTTTCAGGGGAGGTATGGCTACACCTTC
CASSPTFQGRYGYTF
>TRBJ2-5|NA|NA|TRBV6-5
TGTGCCAGCAGTCCACAGGGCCCCGCTGAGACCCAGTACTTC
CASSPQGPAETQYF
>TRBJ2-3|TRBD2|NA|TRBV29-1
TGCAGCGCGAGCGGGACCCCAGCAGATACGCAGTATTTT
CSASGTPADTQYF
>TRBJ2-3|NA|NA|TRBV4-3
TGCGCCAGCAGCCAAGATTTCGAGAGACATGATCGCACAGATACGCAGTATTTT
CASSQDFERHDRTDTQYF
>TRBJ1-1|NA|NA|TRBV27
TGTGCCAGCAGTTCTCCCCGGGGGCAAGGGGGGGCTGAAGCTTTCTTT
CASSSPRGQGGAEAFF
>TRBJ1-1|NA|NA|TRBV7-2
TGTGCCAGCAGCTTAGTGGGTCAGGGCCCTGAAGCTTTCTTT
CASSLVGQGPEAFF
>TRBJ1-6|NA|NA|TRBV5-1
TGCGCCAGCAGCCCCTCGGGGGACGAAGGGTCACCCCTCCACTTT
CASSPSGDEGSPLHF
>TRBJ2-5|NA|NA|TRBV7-2
TGTGCCAGCAGCTTAGATCGCCTAGCGAGCTACTTC
CASSLDRLASYF
>TRBJ1-6|NA|NA|TRBV5-5
TGTGCCAGCAGGGACGGGACAATCCTCCACTTT
CASRDGTILHF
>TRBJ2-2|NA|NA|TRBV30
TGTGCCTCCCCACGGGGGCCGGTCACCGGGGAGCTGTTTTTT
CASPRGPVTGELFF
>TRBJ2-7|NA|NA|TRBV30
TGTGCCATACAGGAGTCCTACGAGCAGTACTTC
CAIQESYEQYF
>TRBJ1-6|TRBD1|NA|TRBV28
TGTGCCAGCAGTGGGGGCAGGGGGCCTAATTCACCCCTCCACTTT
CASSGGRGPNSPLHF
>TRBJ2-2|TRBD2|few|TRBV6-4
TGTGCCAGCAGGCGGACTAGCGGGAGAGGGGCCGGGGAGCTGTTTTTT
CASRRTSGRGAGELFF
>TRBJ1-4|NA|NA|TRBV9
TGTGCCAGCAGTAGGACAGCAACTAATGAAAAACTGTTTTTT
CASSRTATNEKLFF
>TRBJ2-2|NA|NA|TRBV7-3
TGTGCCAGCAGCCCCACCGGCAGCACCGGGGAGCTGTTTTTT
CASSPTGSTGELFF
>TRBJ1-6|NA|NA|TRBV21-1
TGTGCCAGCAGCAAAGAGGCGGGGAATAATTCACCCCTCCACTTT
CASSKEAGNNSPLHF
>TRBJ2-1|TRBD1|NA|TRBV7-6
TGTGCCAGCAGCTACTTAGAGGTAGGCAGGGGGCATGAGCAGTTCTTC
CASSYLEVGRGHEQFF
>TRBJ1-2|NA|NA|TRBV28
TGTGCCAGCAGTTTGGGGAATTGGGGTGGCTACACCTTC
CASSLGNWGGYTF
>TRBJ1-4|NA|once|TRBV5-1
TGCGCCAGCAGCCTGGATCCCGAATCTGAAAAACTGTTTTTT
CASSLDPESEKLFF
>TRBJ2-7|NA|NA|TRBV5-1
TGCGCCAGCAGCCCGAGCATGGCTTCGTCAGTCTACGAGCAGTACTTC
CASSPSMASSVYEQYF
>TRBJ2-1|TRBD1|NA|TRBV9
TGTGCCAGCAGCCCACAACTGGGACAGGGGCAGTACAATGAGCAGTTCTTC
CASSPQLGQGQYNEQFF
>TRBJ1-3|NA|NA|TRBV5-6
TGTGCCAGCAGCTTGTTCTACTCTGGAAACACCATATATTTT
CASSLFYSGNTIYF
>TRBJ1-2|NA|NA|TRBV20-1
TGCAGTGCTAGCTCCAACTATGGCTACACCTTC
CSASSNYGYTF
>TRBJ2-3|TRBD2|NA|TRBV18
TGTGCCAGCTCACCATTCACAGCGGGGGGACATAGCACAGATACGCAGTATTTT
CASSPFTAGGHSTDTQYF
>TRBJ1-6|NA|few|TRBV21-1
TGTGCCAGCAGCCCCCCCTTAGGGCTGAGCTCCTATAATTCACCCCTCCACTTT
CASSPPLGLSSYNSPLHF
>TRBJ2-2|NA|NA|TRBV6-5
TGTGCCAGCAGTCTTCAGAACACCGGGGAGCTGTTTTTT
CASSLQNTGELFF
>TRBJ2-7|NA|NA|TRBV25-1
TGTGCCAGCAGTCCGCATCCCAGTTCCTACGAGCAGTACTTC
CASSPHPSSYEQYF
>TRBJ2-1|TRBD2|NA|TRBV11-3
TGTGCCAGCAGCCGCGGGGACAGGACTAGCGGGAGAGATGAGCAGTTCTTC
CASSRGDRTSGRDEQFF
>TRBJ1-1|TRBD1|NA|TRBV6-5
TGTGCCAGCAGGGGGACAGGGGGCTCGAGCACTGAAGCTTTCTTT
CASRGTGGSSTEAFF
>TRBJ1-2|NA|NA|TRBV18
TGTGCCAGCTCACCGCTCTTTGGGGCGGAGGGCTACACCTTC
CASSPLFGAEGYTF
>TRBJ2-5|NA|NA|TRBV5-4
TGTGCCAGCAGCTTTTCCGGGGTGGAGACCCAGTACTTC
CASSFSGVETQYF
>TRBJ1-3|NA|NA|TRBV10-1
TGCGCCAGCAGTGAGTCGTGGGACGGAGGAAACACCATATATTTT
CASSESWDGGNTIYF
>TRBJ1-5|NA|NA|TRBV6-6
TGTGCCAGCAGTTTTACTTCAGGGGATGGCAATCAGCCCCAGCATTTT
CASSFTSGDGNQPQHF
>TRBJ1-5|TRBD1|NA|TRBV13
TGTGCCAGCAGCTTAGGGGGGACAGGAAGCAATCAGCCCCAGCATTTT
CASSLGGTGSNQPQHF
>TRBJ1-5|NA|NA|TRBV7-9
TGTGCCAGCAGCCTAGGGGACACTGGAACGAGTCAGCCCCAGCATTTT
CASSLGDTGTSQPQHF
>TRBJ2-7|TRBD2|NA|TRBV2
TGTGCCAGCAGTGGAGAAAGGGAGGGGGAGCAGTACTTC
CASSGEREGEQYF
>TRBJ1-2|NA|NA|TRBV28
TGTGCCAGCAGTTTTCCCCGCCCCAACCCTGGTGGCTACACCTTC
CASSFPRPNPGGYTF
>TRBJ1-6|NA|NA|TRBV6-2/TRBV6-3
TGTGCCAGCAGTTACTCAGCGGCAGGGTGGTATTCACCCCTCCACTTT
CASSYSAAGWYSPLHF
>TRBJ2-1|TRBD2|NA|TRBV19
TGTGCCAGTAGCGGACTAGCGGCCTCCTACAATGAGCAGTTCTTC
CASSGLAASYNEQFF
>TRBJ1-2|NA|NA|TRBV5-6
TGTGCCAGCAGCTTGGGGATCAGCGGGAATGGCTACACCTTC
CASSLGISGNGYTF
>TRBJ2-5|TRBD2|NA|TRBV7-8
TGTGCCAGCAGCCCCTCCTTAGTCAGCGGGGACTCCCAAGAGACCCAGTACTTC
CASSPSLVSGDSQETQYF
>TRBJ1-5|TRBD1|NA|TRBV27
TGTGCCAGCATTCCCCCGGGACAGGAAGATCAGCCTCAGCATTTT
CASIPPGQEDQPQHF